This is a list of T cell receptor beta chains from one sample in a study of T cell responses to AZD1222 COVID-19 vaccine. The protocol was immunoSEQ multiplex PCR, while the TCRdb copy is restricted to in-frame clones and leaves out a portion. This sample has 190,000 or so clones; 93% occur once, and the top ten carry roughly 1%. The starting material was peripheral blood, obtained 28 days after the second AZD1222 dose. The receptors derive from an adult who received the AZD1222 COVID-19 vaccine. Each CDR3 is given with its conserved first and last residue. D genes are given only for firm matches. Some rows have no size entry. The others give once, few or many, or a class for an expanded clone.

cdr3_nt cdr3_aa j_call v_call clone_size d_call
TGTGCCAGCAGCATGACAGGGTACCGAGAGACCCAGTACTTC CASSMTGYRETQYF TRBJ2-5 TRBV5-8 . TRBD1
TGTGCCAGCAGCCAAGGACCACAGTTGACCTACGAGCAGTACTTC CASSQGPQLTYEQYF TRBJ2-7 TRBV3-1/TRBV3-2 . .
TGTGCCAGCAGCTTATTGGGGGGCCGCTCCTACAATGAGCAGTTCTTC CASSLLGGRSYNEQFF TRBJ2-1 TRBV7-9 . .
TGTGCCAGCAGCGCCCTAGCGGCAATTTACACCGGGGAGCTGTTTTTT CASSALAAIYTGELFF TRBJ2-2 TRBV9 . TRBD2
TGTGCCACCAGCAGAGATAGCAACACCATATATTTT CATSRDSNTIYF TRBJ1-3 TRBV15 . .
TGTGCCATCAGTGGTGACAGGGCGAGCACAGATACGCAGTATTTT CAISGDRASTDTQYF TRBJ2-3 TRBV10-3 . TRBD1
TGTGCCAGCTCTGAGGATGGGTATTCGGCTTTCTTT CASSEDGYSAFF TRBJ1-1 TRBV2 . .
TGTGCCAGCAGTTCGTGGACTAGCGGGGTCGGGGAGCTGTTTTTT CASSSWTSGVGELFF TRBJ2-2 TRBV6-2/TRBV6-3 . TRBD2
TGTGCCAGCAGGACAGGGGCGTTCACTGAAGCTTTCTTT CASRTGAFTEAFF TRBJ1-1 TRBV12-3/TRBV12-4 . TRBD1
TGTGCCAGCACCCCTAGGGCGGGGGAATTGTCCTACGAGCAGTACTTC CASTPRAGELSYEQYF TRBJ2-7 TRBV7-2 . TRBD2
TGTGCCAGCAGCTTCGGACAGGGCTTCTACGAGCAGTACTTC CASSFGQGFYEQYF TRBJ2-7 TRBV11-2 . TRBD1
TGTGCCAGCAGCACTAGGACAGCAACGAACACCGGGGAGCTGTTTTTT CASSTRTATNTGELFF TRBJ2-2 TRBV7-9 . .
TGTGCCACCCGGACCATTAACACTGAAGCTTTCTTT CATRTINTEAFF TRBJ1-1 TRBV6-5 . .
TGTGCCAGCAGCTTAATCAGGGAGGGACAGGGAAATCAGAAACTGTTTTTT CASSLIREGQGNQKLFF TRBJ1-4 TRBV7-9 . TRBD1
TGTGCCAGTAGTATAGGCAGGGAACGGGGGACCCAGTACTTC CASSIGRERGTQYF TRBJ2-5 TRBV19 . .
TGTGCCAGCAGCTCGACGGACAGGGGGATAGGAGAGACCCAGTACTTC CASSSTDRGIGETQYF TRBJ2-5 TRBV11-2 . TRBD1
TGTGCCAGCGGTCGAGGGTGGGGGACAAGAGACTACGAGCAGTACTTC CASGRGWGTRDYEQYF TRBJ2-7 TRBV6-8 . .
TGTGCCAGCAGCGTAGGTTTGGACAGGAACTACGAGCAGTACTTC CASSVGLDRNYEQYF TRBJ2-7 TRBV9 . TRBD1
TGTGCCAGCAGCTTAAGCGTACGTGAAGCTTTCTTT CASSLSVREAFF TRBJ1-1 TRBV7-9 . .
TGTGCCAGCAGCGCAATACAGGTCCCTAACTATGGCTACACCTTC CASSAIQVPNYGYTF TRBJ1-2 TRBV9 . .
TGTGCCAGCAGTGCTACAGGGACTGGCTACACCTTC CASSATGTGYTF TRBJ1-2 TRBV25-1 . .
TGTGCCAGCAGTTTTCAGGGACGCGGTTTCTTC CASSFQGRGFF TRBJ2-1 TRBV28 . .
TGTGCCAGCAGTGAATTCCAGGCAGCGAACACCGGGGAGCTGTTTTTT CASSEFQAANTGELFF TRBJ2-2 TRBV6-1 . .
TGCGCCAGCAGTGACCTCGGGACAGGGTATGGCTACACCTTC CASSDLGTGYGYTF TRBJ1-2 TRBV5-1 . TRBD1
TGTGCCAGCAGCGTAGGTCAGGGGCGCTCTGGAAACACCATATATTTT CASSVGQGRSGNTIYF TRBJ1-3 TRBV9 . .
TGTGCCAGCAGCTTGGGAGTTGATGGGGGAGCCTACGAGCAGTACTTC CASSLGVDGGAYEQYF TRBJ2-7 TRBV5-8 . .
TGCGCCAGCAGCTTGAGTATTTCGCCGAGCTCTGGGGCCAACGTCCTGACTTTC CASSLSISPSSGANVLTF TRBJ2-6 TRBV5-1 . .
TGTGCCAGCTCACCAATAAGGGAGACCCAGTACTTC CASSPIRETQYF TRBJ2-5 TRBV18 . .
TGTGCCAGCAGGGGCTCCGGCTACACCTTC CASRGSGYTF TRBJ1-2 TRBV7-9 . .
TGTGCCAGCAGACAAATCAACGACGGACGCATGAACACTGAAGCTTTCTTT CASRQINDGRMNTEAFF TRBJ1-1 TRBV5-6 . .
TGTGCCAGCAGCCACCTAGCGGGAGGATACAATGAGCAGTTCTTC CASSHLAGGYNEQFF TRBJ2-1 TRBV3-1/TRBV3-2 . TRBD2
TGTGCCAGTAGTATCAAGACTGTCCACGAGCAGTACTTC CASSIKTVHEQYF TRBJ2-7 TRBV19 . .
TGTGCCAGCAGGTGGGGGACAGGGGGCTTTGGCTACACCTTC CASRWGTGGFGYTF TRBJ1-2 TRBV6-5 once TRBD1
TGTGCCAGCAGCTTAGTCGAGGGTAGCTCCTACGAGCAGTACTTC CASSLVEGSSYEQYF TRBJ2-7 TRBV7-6 . .
TGCGCCAGCAGCCCCCGGACAGGGTGGGACACTGAAGCTTTCTTT CASSPRTGWDTEAFF TRBJ1-1 TRBV5-1 . TRBD1
TGTGCCTGGAAACTAGCGCAAGAGACCCAGTACTTC CAWKLAQETQYF TRBJ2-5 TRBV30 . TRBD2
TGCGCCAGCAGCCAAGTTACCCGTGCTGGACAGGGGGTTTCACCCCTCCACTTT CASSQVTRAGQGVSPLHF TRBJ1-6 TRBV4-1 . TRBD1
TGTGCCACCAGTGATGGCATACGGGACAGGGGTGTCAATGAGCAGTTCTTC CATSDGIRDRGVNEQFF TRBJ2-1 TRBV24-1 . TRBD1
TGTGCCAGCAGTTTACAGGGGTCGAACGTCTATGGCTACACCTTC CASSLQGSNVYGYTF TRBJ1-2 TRBV28 . .
TGTGCCAGCAGTGAAGTGTGGAATCAGCCCCAGCATTTT CASSEVWNQPQHF TRBJ1-5 TRBV6-1 . .
TGTGCCAGCAGGCGCCTGGGACAGGCTAATGAAAAACTGTTTTTT CASRRLGQANEKLFF TRBJ1-4 TRBV6-6 . TRBD1
TGTGCCAGCAGTTTACGGGTAGGGGAAAAACTGTTTTTT CASSLRVGEKLFF TRBJ1-4 TRBV12-3/TRBV12-4 . .
TGTGCCAGCAGCTTAAACCCGGGACCTGCCAACGGGCAGGGCTACACCTTC CASSLNPGPANGQGYTF TRBJ1-2 TRBV7-9 . .
TGTGCCAGCTCACCACGGACTCGGGACCGAAGCTCTGGAAACACCATATATTTT CASSPRTRDRSSGNTIYF TRBJ1-3 TRBV18 . .